This T cell receptor beta chain was observed in a study of vaccination and CD4 T cells after COVID-19. This clonotype was observed a handful of times. Its antigen is unidentified. Looked up from germline, CDR1 is LNHDA and CDR2 is SQIVND (reference sequence). This CDR3 contains 15 residues. Trimming pared 1 base from V and 0 bases from J, leaving 8 bases between. Treatment in this sample: approximately nine-day PBMC culture with coronavirus spike peptide pools or control peptides (ViraFEST assay). The assay that was used to sequence DNA from cultured CD4+ T cells was the Oncomine TCR Beta short-read assay. Each CDR3 protein gets one entry after TCRdb re-called the PCR reads with MiXCR. The sample records about 10,000 distinct CDR3 sequences, about 23% being singletons.

The material was CD4+ T cells from blood, cultured in vitro, obtained before SARS-CoV-2 vaccination. This chain connects TRBV19 to TRBJ2-3; no clear D gene. This receptor was taken from a human donor who received a COVID-19 vaccine. The CDR3, as DNA: TGTGCCAGTAGTATAGTTCCGTTTAGCACAGATACGCAGTATTTT. Residues: CASSIVPFSTDTQYF. Combining the CDR3 with reference TRBV19 and TRBJ2-3 gives the whole variable domain DGGITQSPKYLFRKEGQNVTLSCEQNLNHDAMYWYRQDPGQGLRLIYYSQIVNDFQKGDIAEGYSVSREKKESFPLTVTSAQKNPTAFYLCASSIVPFSTDTQYFGPGTRLTVL.